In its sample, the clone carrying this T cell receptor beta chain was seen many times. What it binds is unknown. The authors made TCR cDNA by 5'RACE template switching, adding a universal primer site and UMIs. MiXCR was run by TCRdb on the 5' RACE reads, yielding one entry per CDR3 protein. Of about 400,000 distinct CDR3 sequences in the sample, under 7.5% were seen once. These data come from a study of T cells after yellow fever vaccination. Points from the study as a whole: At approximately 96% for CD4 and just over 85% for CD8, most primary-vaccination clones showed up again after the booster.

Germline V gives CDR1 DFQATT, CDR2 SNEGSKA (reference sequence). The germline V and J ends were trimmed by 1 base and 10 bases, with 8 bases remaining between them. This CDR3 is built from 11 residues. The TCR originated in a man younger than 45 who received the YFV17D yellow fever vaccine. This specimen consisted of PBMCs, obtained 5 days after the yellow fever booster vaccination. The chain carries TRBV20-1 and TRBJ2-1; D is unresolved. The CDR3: CSARVANEQFF. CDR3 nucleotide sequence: TGCAGTGCTAGAGTAGCCAACGAGCAGTTCTTC.